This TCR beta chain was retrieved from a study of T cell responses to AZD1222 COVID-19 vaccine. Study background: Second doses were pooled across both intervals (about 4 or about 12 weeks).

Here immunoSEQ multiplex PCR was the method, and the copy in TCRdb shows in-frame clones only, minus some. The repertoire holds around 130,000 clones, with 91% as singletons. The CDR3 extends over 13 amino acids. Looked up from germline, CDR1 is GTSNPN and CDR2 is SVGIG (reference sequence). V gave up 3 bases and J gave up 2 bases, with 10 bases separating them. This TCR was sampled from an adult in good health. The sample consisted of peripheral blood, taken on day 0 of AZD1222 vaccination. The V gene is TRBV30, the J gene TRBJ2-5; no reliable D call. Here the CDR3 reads CAWRRNIQETQYF. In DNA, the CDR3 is TGTGCCTGGAGACGGAACATTCAAGAGACCCAGTACTTC.